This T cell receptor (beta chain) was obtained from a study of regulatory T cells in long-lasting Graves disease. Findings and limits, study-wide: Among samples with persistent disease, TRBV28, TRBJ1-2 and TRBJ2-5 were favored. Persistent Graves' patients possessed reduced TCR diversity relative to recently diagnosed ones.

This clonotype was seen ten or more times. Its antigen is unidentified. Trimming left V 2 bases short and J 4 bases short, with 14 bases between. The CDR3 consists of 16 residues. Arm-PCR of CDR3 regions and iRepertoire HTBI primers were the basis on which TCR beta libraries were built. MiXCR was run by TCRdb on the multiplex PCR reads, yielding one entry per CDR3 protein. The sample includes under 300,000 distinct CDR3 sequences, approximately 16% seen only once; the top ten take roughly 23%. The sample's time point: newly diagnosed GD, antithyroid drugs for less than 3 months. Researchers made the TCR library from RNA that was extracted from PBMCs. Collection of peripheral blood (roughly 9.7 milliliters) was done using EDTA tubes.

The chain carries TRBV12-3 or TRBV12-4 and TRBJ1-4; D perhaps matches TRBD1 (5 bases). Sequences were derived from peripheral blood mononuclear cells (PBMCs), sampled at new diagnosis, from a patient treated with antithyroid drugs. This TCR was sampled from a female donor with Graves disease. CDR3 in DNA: TGTGCCAGCAGTTTAAGCCCCGGGACCATTAATGAAAAACTGTTTTTT. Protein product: CASSLSPGTINEKLFF.